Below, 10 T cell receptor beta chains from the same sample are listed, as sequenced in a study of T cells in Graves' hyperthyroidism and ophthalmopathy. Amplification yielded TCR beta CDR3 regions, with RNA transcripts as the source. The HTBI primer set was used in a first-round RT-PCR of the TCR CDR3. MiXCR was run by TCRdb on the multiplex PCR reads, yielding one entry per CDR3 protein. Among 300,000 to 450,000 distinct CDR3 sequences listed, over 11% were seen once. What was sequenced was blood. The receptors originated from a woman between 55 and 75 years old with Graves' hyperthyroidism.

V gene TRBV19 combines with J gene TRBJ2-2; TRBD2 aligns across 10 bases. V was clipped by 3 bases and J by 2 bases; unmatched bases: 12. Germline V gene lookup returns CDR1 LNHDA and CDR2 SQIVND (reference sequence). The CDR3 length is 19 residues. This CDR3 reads CASSISPRGTSANTGELFF. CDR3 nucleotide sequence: TGTGCCAGTAGTATTTCCCCAAGAGGGACTAGCGCAAACACCGGGGAGCTGTTTTTT.

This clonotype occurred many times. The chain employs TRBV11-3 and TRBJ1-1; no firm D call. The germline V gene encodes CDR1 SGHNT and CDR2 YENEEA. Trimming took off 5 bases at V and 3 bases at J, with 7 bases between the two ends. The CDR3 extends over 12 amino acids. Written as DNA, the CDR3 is TGTGCCAGCAGCGGAAGGGACACTGAAGCTTTCTTT. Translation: CASSGRDTEAFF.

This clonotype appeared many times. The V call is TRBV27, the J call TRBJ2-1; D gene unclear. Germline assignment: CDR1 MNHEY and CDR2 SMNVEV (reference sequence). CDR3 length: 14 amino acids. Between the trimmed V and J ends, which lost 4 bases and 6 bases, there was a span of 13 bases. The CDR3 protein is CASSSPTVVNEQFF. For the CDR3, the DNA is TGTGCCAGCAGTTCTCCGACTGTGGTCAATGAGCAGTTCTTC.

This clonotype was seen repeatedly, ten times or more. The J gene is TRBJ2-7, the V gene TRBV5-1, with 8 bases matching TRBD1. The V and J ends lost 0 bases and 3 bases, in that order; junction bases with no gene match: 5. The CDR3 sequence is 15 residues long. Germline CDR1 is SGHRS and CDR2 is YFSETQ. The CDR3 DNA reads TGCGCCAGCAGCTTGGGACAGGGGAATCGCTACGAGCAGTACTTC. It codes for CASSLGQGNRYEQYF.

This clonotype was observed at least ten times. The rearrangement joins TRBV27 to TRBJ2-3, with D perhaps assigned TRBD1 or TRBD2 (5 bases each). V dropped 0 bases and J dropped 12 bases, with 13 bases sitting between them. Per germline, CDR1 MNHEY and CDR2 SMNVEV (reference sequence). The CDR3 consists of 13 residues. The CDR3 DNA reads TGTGCCAGCAGTTTATCGGGGGACGGTATACAGTATTTT. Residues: CASSLSGDGIQYF.

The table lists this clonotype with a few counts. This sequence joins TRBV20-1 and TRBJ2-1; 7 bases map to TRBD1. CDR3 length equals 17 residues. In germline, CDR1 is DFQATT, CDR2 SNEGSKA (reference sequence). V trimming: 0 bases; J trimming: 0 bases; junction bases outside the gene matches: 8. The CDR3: CSARDLRDSPSYNEQFF. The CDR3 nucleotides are TGCAGTGCTAGAGATCTTAGGGACAGCCCCTCCTACAATGAGCAGTTCTTC.

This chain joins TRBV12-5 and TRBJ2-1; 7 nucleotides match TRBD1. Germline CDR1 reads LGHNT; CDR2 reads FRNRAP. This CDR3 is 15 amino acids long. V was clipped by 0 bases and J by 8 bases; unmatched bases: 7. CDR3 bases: TGTGCTAGTGGTTTGGTATGGGGACAGAGCGATGAGCAGTTCTTC. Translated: CASGLVWGQSDEQFF.

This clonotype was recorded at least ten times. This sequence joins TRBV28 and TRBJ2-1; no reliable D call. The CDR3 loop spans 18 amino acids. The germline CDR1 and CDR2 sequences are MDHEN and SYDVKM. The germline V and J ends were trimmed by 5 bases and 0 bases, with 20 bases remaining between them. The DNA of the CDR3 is TGTGCCAGCAGTCCGCCCTCCCCACGGCCTAGCTCCTACAATGAGCAGTTCTTC. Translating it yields CASSPPSPRPSSYNEQFF.

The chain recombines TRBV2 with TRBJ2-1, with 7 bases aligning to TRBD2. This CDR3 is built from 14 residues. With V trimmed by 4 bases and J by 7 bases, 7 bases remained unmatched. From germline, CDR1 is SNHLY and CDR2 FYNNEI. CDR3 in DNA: TGTGCCAGCAGTGCGCGGGTAGCGGGTAATGAGCAGTTCTTC. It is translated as CASSARVAGNEQFF. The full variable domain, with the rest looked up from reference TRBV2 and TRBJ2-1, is EPEVTQTPSHQVTQMGQEVILRCVPISNHLYFYWYRQILGQKVEFLVSFYNNEISEKSEIFDDQFSVERPDGSNFTLKIRSTKLEDSAMYFCASSARVAGNEQFFGPGTRLTVL.

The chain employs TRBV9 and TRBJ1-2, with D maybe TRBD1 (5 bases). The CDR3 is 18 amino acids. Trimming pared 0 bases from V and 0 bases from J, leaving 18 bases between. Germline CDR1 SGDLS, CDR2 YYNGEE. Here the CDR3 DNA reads TGTGCCAGCAGCGTAGGGACAACCGTCGTAATGGCTAACTATGGCTACACCTTC. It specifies CASSVGTTVVMANYGYTF.